This paragraph reports one T cell receptor beta chain. As yet, its antigen is unknown. V lost 5 bases and J lost 8; bases outside the gene matches: 8. Germline V CDR1 and CDR2: SGHTA, FQGNSA. This CDR3 spans 15 amino acids. The time point was: blood 2 weeks post-SBRT. Treatment meaning: 15 Gy SBRT to primary tumor, nephrectomy 4 weeks later. TCRdb's table, derived via immunoSEQ multiplex PCR, lists solely in-frame clones and lacks some. The sample consists of over 60,000 clones, 65% to 90% of them appearing once. This entry comes from a study of radiation and T cells in renal cell carcinoma. Study results and limitations: In blood, top tumor clones expanded by 2 weeks, shrinking by 4.

The chain joins TRBV7-2 to TRBJ1-4; the match to TRBD1 covers 10 bases. The clonotype originates from a woman between 50 and 59 years old with renal cell carcinoma. Sequenced here: blood, sampled from a patient whose treatment included radiotherapy and nephrectomy. The CDR3 nucleotides read TGTGCCAGCAGCCCAATCCGGACAGGGGGAGAAAAACTGTTTTTT. Protein product: CASSPIRTGGEKLFF.